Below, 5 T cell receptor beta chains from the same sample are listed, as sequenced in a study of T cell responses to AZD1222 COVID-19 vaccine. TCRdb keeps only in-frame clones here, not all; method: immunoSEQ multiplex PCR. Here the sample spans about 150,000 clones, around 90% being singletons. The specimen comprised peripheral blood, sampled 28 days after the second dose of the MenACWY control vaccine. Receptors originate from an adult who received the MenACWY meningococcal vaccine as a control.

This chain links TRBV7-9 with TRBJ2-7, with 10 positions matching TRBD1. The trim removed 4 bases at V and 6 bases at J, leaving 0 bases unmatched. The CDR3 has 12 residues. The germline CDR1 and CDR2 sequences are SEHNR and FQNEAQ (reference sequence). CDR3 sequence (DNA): TGTGCCAGCAGCTGGGACAGGGGCGAGCAGTACTTC. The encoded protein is CASSWDRGEQYF.

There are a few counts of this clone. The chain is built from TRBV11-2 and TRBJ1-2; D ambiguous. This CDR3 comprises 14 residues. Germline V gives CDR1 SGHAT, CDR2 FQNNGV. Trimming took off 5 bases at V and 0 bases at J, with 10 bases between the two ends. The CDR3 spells CASSLRPANYGYTF. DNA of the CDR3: TGTGCCAGCAGCCTTCGTCCCGCTAACTATGGCTACACCTTC.

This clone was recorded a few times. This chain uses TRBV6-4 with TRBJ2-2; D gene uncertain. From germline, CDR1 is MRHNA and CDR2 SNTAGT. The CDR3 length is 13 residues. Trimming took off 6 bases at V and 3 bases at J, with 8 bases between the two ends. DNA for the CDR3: TGTGCCAGCAGATCCTCGGACACCGGGGAGCTGTTTTTT. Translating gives CASRSSDTGELFF.

The CDR3 DNA is TGTGCCAGCAGCGCGACAGGCCCTGCCGGGGAGCTGTTTTTT. This codes for CASSATGPAGELFF. The chain joins TRBV9 to TRBJ2-2; D may be TRBD1 (6 bases). The V end lost 3 bases, the J end lost 6 bases, and 12 bases lay between the germline ends. The CDR3 runs to 14 residues. Germline loops: CDR1 SGDLS, CDR2 YYNGEE.

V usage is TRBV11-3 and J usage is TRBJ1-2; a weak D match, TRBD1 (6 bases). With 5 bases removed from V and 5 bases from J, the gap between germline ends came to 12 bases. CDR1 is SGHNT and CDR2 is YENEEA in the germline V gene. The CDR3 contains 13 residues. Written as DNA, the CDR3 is TGTGCCAGCAGCCCGGGACAACAATATGGCTACACCTTC. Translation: CASSPGQQYGYTF.